This T cell receptor beta chain comes out of a study of T-cell reconstitution after alpha-beta-depleted transplantation in children (dated by TCRdb to 2016 to 2017). About the investigation overall: The study quantitatively tracked T-cell immune reconstitution after TCRalphabeta/CD19-depleted allogeneic hematopoietic cell transplantation in children using TCR repertoire profiling.

About this clonotype: Its antigen remains unidentified. The junction shows a germline mismatch at one end, possibly a read error.

Libraries came from PCR. TCRdb lists the instrument as Illumina HiSeq 2500. TCR library preparation used molecular barcoding, with unique molecular identifiers applied to normalize quantification of the TCRbeta repertoire. TCRdb cleaned the public reads at Q25 with fastp, built clones with MiXCR and kept in-frame beta chains. When rows share a CDR3 protein, they turn into one entry using the most common DNA and genes. This sample comprises hundreds of thousands of distinct CDR3 sequences, about 15% of them detected only once. The ten largest clones capture approximately 1% of the sample. The germline V gene (reference sequence) specifies SEHNR as CDR1 and FQNEAQ as CDR2. The CDR3 starts with the cysteine, ends with the phenylalanine, and has 13 residues. The entry retains the CDR3 DNA only, 39 bases that are in frame from base 1.

The TCR comes from a human donor who donated a stem cell graft to a child with acute myeloid leukemia. The rearranged segments are TRBV7-9 and TRBJ2-3; the best D guess is TRBD1, with 5 bases matching. The material was PBMCs from the stem cell graft donor, obtained from the stem cell graft. The CDR3 protein is CASRQISTDTRYF. The bases are TGTGCCAGTCGACAGATAAGCACAGATACGCGGTATTTT.